The T cell receptor (beta chain) described here comes from a study of T cell responses to AZD1222 COVID-19 vaccine. Study outcomes and limitations: After the peak T cell response, and only then, were repertoires sampled.

The method was immunoSEQ multiplex PCR; TCRdb's version includes in-frame clones alone and lacks a portion of them. The sample consists of 130,000 or so clones, approximately 91% of them appearing once. About this clone: Antigen unknown.

CDR3 length: 12 amino acids. The V gene's germline CDR1 is SNHLY and CDR2 FYNNEI. With 8 bases clipped from V and 4 bases from J, the junction kept 3 bases outside the gene matches. This receptor was taken from an adult who received the AZD1222 COVID-19 vaccine. This material consisted of peripheral blood, taken 28 days after the second AZD1222 dose. The rearrangement uses TRBV2 and TRBJ2-3; 7 nucleotides align to TRBD2. The DNA for the CDR3 is TGTGCCAGCTGGCGGGGGTCAGATACGCAGTATTTT. As protein: CASWRGSDTQYF.